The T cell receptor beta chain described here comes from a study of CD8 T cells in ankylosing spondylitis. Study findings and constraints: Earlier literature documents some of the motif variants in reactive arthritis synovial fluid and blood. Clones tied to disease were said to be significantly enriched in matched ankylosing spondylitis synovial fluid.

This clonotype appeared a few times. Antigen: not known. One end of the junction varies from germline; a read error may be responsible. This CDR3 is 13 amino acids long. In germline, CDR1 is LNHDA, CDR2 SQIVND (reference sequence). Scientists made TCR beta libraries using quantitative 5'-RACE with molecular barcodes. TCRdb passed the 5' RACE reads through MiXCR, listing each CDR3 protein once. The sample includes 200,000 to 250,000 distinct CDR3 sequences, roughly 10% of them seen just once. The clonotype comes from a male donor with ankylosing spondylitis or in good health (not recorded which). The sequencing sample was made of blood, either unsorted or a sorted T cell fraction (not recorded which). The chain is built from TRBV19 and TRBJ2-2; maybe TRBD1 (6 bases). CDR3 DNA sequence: TGCAACATGAAGGGGGTTAACACCGGGGAGCTGTTTTTT. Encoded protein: CNMKGVNTGELFF. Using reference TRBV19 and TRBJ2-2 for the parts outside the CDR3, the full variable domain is DGGITQSPKYLFRKEGQNVTLSCEQNLNHDAMYWYRQDPGQGLRLIYYSQIVNDFQKGDIAEGYSVSREKKESFPLTVTSAQKNPTAFYLCNMKGVNTGELFFGEGSRLTVL.